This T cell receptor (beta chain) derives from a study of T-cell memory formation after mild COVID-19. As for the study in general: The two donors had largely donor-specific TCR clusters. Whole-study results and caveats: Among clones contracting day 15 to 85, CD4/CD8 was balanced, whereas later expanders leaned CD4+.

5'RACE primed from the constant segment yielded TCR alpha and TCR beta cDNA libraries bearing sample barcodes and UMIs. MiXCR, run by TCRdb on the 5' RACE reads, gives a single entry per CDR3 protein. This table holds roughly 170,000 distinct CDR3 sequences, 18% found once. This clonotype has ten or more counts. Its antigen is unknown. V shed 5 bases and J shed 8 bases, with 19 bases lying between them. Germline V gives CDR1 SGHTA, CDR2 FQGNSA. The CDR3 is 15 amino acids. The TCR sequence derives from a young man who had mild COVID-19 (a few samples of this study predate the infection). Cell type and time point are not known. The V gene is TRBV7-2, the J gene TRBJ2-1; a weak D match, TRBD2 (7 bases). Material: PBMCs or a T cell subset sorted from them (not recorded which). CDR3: CASSLGGAGWYEQFF. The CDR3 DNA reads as TGTGCCAGCAGCCTGGGGGGGGCCGGGTGGTATGAGCAGTTCTTC.